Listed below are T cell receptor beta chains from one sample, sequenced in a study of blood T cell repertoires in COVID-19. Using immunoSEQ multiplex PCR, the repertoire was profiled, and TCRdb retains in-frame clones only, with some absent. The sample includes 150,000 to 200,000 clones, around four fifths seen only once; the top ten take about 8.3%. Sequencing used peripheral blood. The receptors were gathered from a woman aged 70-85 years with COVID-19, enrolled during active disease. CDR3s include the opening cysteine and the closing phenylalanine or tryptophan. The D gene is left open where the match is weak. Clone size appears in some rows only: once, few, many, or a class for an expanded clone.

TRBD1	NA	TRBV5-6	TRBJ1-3	CASSLGLGQGSGNTIYF	TGTGCCAGCAGCTTGGGCCTAGGACAGGGCTCTGGAAACACCATATATTTT
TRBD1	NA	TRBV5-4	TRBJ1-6	CASSPGQVLNSPLHF	TGTGCCAGCAGCCCCGGACAGGTTTTGAATTCACCCCTCCACTTT
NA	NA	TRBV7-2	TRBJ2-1	CASSVMDSLHLFF	TGTGCCAGCAGCGTAATGGACAGCCTTCATCTGTTCTTC
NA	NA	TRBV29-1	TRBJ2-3	CSVPDRADTQYF	TGCAGCGTTCCGGACAGAGCAGATACGCAGTATTTT
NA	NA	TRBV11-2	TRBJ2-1	CASSLALGQRGYNEQFF	TGTGCCAGCAGCTTAGCTCTGGGGCAGAGGGGGTACAATGAGCAGTTCTTC
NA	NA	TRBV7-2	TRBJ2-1	CASRRARGNEQFF	TGTGCCAGCAGGCGGGCGCGAGGCAATGAGCAGTTCTTC
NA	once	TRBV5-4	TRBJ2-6	CASRSPSGANVLTF	TGTGCCAGCAGGTCCCCGTCCGGGGCCAACGTCCTGACTTTC
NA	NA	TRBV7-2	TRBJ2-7	CASSSRGREQYF	TGTGCCAGCAGCTCCAGAGGGCGGGAGCAGTACTTC
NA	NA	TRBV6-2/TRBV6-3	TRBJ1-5	CASSNQGNQPQHF	TGTGCCAGCAGTAATCAGGGGAATCAGCCCCAGCATTTT
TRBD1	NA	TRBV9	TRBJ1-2	CASSTGQAAYGYTF	TGTGCCAGCAGCACCGGACAGGCAGCCTATGGCTACACCTTC
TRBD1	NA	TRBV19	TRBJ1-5	CASSITGGAGQPQHF	TGTGCCAGTAGTATCACAGGGGGCGCGGGTCAGCCCCAGCATTTT
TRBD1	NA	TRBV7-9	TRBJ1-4	CASSLTGTAQEKLFF	TGTGCCAGCAGTTTAACCGGGACAGCTCAAGAAAAACTGTTTTTT
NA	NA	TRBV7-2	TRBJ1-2	CASSLPGGGNYGYTF	TGTGCCAGCAGCCTCCCCGGTGGGGGGAACTATGGCTACACCTTC
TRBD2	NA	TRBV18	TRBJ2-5	CASTQGLAGEETQYF	TGTGCCAGCACCCAGGGACTAGCGGGAGAAGAGACCCAGTACTTC
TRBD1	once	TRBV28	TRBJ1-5	CASIPGQALQPQHF	TGTGCCAGCATCCCCGGACAGGCGCTCCAGCCCCAGCATTTT
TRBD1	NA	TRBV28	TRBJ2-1	CASSIRTGLSYNEQFF	TGTGCCAGCAGTATCCGGACAGGCCTCTCCTACAATGAGCAGTTCTTC
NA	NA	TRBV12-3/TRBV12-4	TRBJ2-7	CASRGRYEQYF	TGTGCCAGCAGGGGGAGGTACGAGCAGTACTTC
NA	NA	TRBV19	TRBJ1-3	CASTIQGLGGNTIYF	TGTGCCAGTACCATCCAGGGACTCGGTGGAAACACCATATATTTT
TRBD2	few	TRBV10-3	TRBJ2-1	CAISGGRDNEQFF	TGTGCCATCAGCGGCGGGAGGGACAATGAGCAGTTCTTC
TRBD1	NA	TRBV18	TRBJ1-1	CASSPAGGAGTEAFF	TGTGCCAGCTCACCGGCAGGGGGCGCGGGCACTGAAGCTTTCTTT
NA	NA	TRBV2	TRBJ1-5	CASSVQGGNQPQHF	TGTGCCAGCAGTGTGCAGGGCGGCAATCAGCCCCAGCATTTT
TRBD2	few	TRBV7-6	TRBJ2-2	CASSLLAGVANTGELFF	TGTGCCAGCAGTTTACTAGCGGGGGTCGCGAACACCGGGGAGCTGTTTTTT
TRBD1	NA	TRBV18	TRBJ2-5	CASSPLQGELETQYF	TGTGCCAGCTCACCCCTACAGGGGGAGTTGGAGACCCAGTACTTC
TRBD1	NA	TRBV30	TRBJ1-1	CAWRGQMNTEAFF	TGTGCCTGGAGGGGACAGATGAACACTGAAGCTTTCTTT
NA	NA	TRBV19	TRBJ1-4	CASLPRGTNEKLFF	TGTGCCAGTCTTCCGCGAGGGACTAATGAAAAACTGTTTTTT